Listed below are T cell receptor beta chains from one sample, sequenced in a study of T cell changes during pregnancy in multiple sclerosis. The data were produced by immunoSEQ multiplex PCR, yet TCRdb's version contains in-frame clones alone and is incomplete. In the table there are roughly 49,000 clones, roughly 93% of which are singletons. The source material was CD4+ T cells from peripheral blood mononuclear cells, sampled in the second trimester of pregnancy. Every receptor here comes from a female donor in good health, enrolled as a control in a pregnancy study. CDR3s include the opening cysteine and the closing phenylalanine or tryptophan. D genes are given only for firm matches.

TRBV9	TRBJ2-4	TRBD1	CASSVGGGRDIQYF	TGTGCCAGCAGCGTAGGAGGGGGCAGAGACATTCAGTACTTC
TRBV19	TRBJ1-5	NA	CASTEWGGFSNQPQHF	TGTGCCAGTACCGAGTGGGGGGGGTTCAGCAATCAGCCCCAGCATTTT
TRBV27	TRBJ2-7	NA	CASSSRQGGYEQYF	TGTGCCAGCAGTTCGAGACAGGGAGGCTACGAGCAGTACTTC
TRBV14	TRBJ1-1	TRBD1	CASSSTGGTEAFF	TGTGCCAGCAGCAGTACAGGGGGCACTGAAGCTTTCTTT
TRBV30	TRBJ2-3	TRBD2	CAWSRSGGVLDTQYF	TGTGCCTGGAGTCGAAGCGGGGGGGTGTTAGATACGCAGTATTTT
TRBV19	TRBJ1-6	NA	CASSIQGFTYNSPLHF	TGTGCCAGTAGTATTCAGGGGTTCACCTATAATTCACCCCTCCACTTT
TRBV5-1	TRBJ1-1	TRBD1	CASSSGDRGANTEAFF	TGCGCCAGCAGCTCGGGGGACAGGGGTGCGAACACTGAAGCTTTCTTT
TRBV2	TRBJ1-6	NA	CASSGLLPGNSPLHF	TGTGCCAGCAGTGGTTTACTCCCAGGGAATTCACCCCTCCACTTT
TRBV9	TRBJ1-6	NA	CASSFSITGDSPLHF	TGTGCCAGCAGCTTTTCAATTACAGGTGATTCACCCCTCCACTTT
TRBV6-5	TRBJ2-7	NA	CASKEGGISHEQYF	TGTGCCAGCAAAGAGGGGGGGATCTCCCACGAGCAGTACTTC